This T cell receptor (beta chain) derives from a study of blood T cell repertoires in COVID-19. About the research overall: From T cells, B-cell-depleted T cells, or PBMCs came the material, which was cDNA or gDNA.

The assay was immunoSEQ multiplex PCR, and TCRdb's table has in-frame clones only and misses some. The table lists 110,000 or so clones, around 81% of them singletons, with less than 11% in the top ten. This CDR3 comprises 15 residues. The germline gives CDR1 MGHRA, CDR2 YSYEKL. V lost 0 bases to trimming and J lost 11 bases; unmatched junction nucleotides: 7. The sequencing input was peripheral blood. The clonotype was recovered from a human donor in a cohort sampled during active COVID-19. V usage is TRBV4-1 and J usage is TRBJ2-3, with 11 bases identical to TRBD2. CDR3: CASSQDPPTSGRQYF. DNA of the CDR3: TGCGCCAGCAGCCAAGATCCCCCCACTAGCGGGAGGCAGTATTTT.